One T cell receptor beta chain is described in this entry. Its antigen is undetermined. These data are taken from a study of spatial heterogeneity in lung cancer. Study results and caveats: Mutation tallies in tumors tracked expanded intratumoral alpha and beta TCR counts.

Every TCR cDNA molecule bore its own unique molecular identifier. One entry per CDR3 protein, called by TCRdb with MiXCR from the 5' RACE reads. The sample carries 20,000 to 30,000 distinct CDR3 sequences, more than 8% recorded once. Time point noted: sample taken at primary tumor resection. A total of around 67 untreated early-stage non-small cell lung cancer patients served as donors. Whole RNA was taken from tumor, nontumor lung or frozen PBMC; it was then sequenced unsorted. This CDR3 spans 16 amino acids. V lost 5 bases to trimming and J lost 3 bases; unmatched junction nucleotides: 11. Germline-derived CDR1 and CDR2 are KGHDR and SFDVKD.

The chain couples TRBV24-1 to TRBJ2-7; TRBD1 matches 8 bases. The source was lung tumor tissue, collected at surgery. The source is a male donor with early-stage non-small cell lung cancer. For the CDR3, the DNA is TGTGCCACCAGTGTCCACGGGACAGGATCGGTCTACGAGCAGTACTTC. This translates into CATSVHGTGSVYEQYF.